Reported below is one T cell receptor beta chain. Its matching antigen is unknown. The entry originates in a study of cytomegalovirus exposure and HLA in healthy donors. Points from the study as a whole: In a later analysis, specific HLA alleles were associated with some 16,000 TCR beta sequences at a 0.05 false discovery rate. The investigators catalogued 150 to 200 TCR beta chains as cytomegalovirus-associated.

A multiplex PCR was run with 60 Vbeta primers and 13 Jbeta primers. Libraries were prepared by immunoSEQ multiplex PCR; TCRdb keeps only in-frame clonotypes and omits some of them. The sample yields about 150,000 clones, approximately 79% seen once. This sequence was found in a woman between 50 and 59 years old in good health and CMV-seropositive. Sequenced sample: PBMCs.

The DNA of the CDR3 is TGCGCCAGCAGCGGCGGACTAGCGGGGGGGGTAACCGGGGAGCTGTTTTTT. It encodes CASSGGLAGGVTGELFF. V gene TRBV5-1 combines with J gene TRBJ2-2; 15 nucleotides agree with TRBD2. There are 17 residues in the CDR3. Per the germline V gene, CDR1 is SGHRS and CDR2 is YFSETQ. The junction had 6 bases not matched to a gene; V was cut back by 4 bases and J by 5 bases.